This T cell receptor beta chain was found in a study of OX40 agonist ivuxolimab in advanced cancers. Across the study: Patients' therapy was ivuxolimab, an antibody that acts as an agonist of OX40 (CD134). Study-wide results and caveats: Expanded clones were, on average, more numerous in CD8+ T cells than in CD4+.

The CDR3 consists of 14 residues. Germline V gene lookup returns CDR1 SEHNR and CDR2 FQNEAQ (reference sequence). The V end lost 4 bases, the J end lost 4 bases, and 13 bases lay between the germline ends. Notes on this clone: Its target is unknown.

The data were produced by immunoSEQ multiplex PCR, yet TCRdb's version contains in-frame clones alone and is incomplete. The sample records some 50,000 clones, 60% to 80% being singletons. The sequenced sample was CD4+ or CD8+ T cells sorted from blood, obtained in a trial of the OX40 agonist ivuxolimab. This TCR derives from an adult with an advanced solid tumor such as melanoma, head and neck, liver or kidney cancer. This chain uses TRBV7-9 with TRBJ1-2; no clear D gene. The CDR3 DNA reads TGTGCCAGCAGCTATGGGGAATTCAGCTATGGCTACACCTTC. As protein: CASSYGEFSYGYTF.